This T cell receptor (beta chain) was captured in a study of response to subunit inactivated influenza vaccine. Study observations and caveats: After each seasonal influenza vaccination, few new T cells are recruited, the authors suggested.

The table lists this clonotype with a few counts. Its antigen is unknown. V lost 1 base to trimming and J lost 8 bases, with 15 bases between them. CDR1 and CDR2 (germline): SGHRS, YFSETQ. The CDR3 covers 15 residues. TCRdb fed the RT-PCR reads into MiXCR, producing one record per CDR3 protein. Of around 470,000 distinct CDR3 sequences listed, roughly 7.9% are singletons. The TCR was taken from a man aged 50-75 years who received an inactivated influenza vaccine. This material consisted of PBMCs from blood, taken roughly 24 months after vaccination. The chain recombines TRBV5-1 with TRBJ1-4; TRBD1 might be the D (6 bases). Here the CDR3 DNA reads TGCGCCAGCAGCTTGCGGGACACCGCCGACGAAAAACTGTTTTTT. This translates into CASSLRDTADEKLFF.